Each of the 29 T cell receptor beta chains below was sequenced from the same sample in a study of siplizumab effects on memory and regulatory T cells. Clones were read by immunoSEQ multiplex PCR, and TCRdb kept only the in-frame ones, dropping some. The sample contains approximately 97,000 clones, 80% to 95% of which appear only once. Sequencing was done on a sample of CD4+ T cells sorted from blood. The receptors stem from a human donor in good health.

The gene calls are TRBV7-2 and TRBJ2-7; 7 positions match TRBD2. The J segment lost 4 bases and the V segment lost 2 bases, leaving 5 bases of the junction unmatched. Germline lookup yields CDR1 SGHTA and CDR2 FQGNSA. This CDR3 contains 14 residues. CDR3 sequence: CASSLWASGYEQYF. The CDR3 DNA reads TGTGCCAGCAGCTTATGGGCTAGCGGATACGAGCAGTACTTC.

The chain recombines TRBV19 with TRBJ2-5; the match to TRBD1 covers 8 bases. V was pared by 6 bases and J by 3 bases, with 9 bases of the junction left unmatched. The CDR3 is made up of 15 amino acids. Germline V gene sequence: CDR1 LNHDA, CDR2 SQIVND (reference sequence). The CDR3 loop reads CASRPNRDRKETQYF. DNA of the CDR3: TGTGCCAGTAGGCCAAATCGGGACAGGAAAGAGACCCAGTACTTC.

The genes are TRBV5-4 and TRBJ2-7; D gene uncertain. Germline lookup yields CDR1 SGHNT and CDR2 YYREEE (reference sequence). Trimming took off 1 base at V and 4 bases at J, with 18 bases between the two ends. There are 16 residues in the CDR3. The CDR3 DNA is TGTGCCAGCAGCTTGAATCTACAAACCCCCGATTACGAGCAGTACTTC. Its protein is CASSLNLQTPDYEQYF.

The J gene is TRBJ2-1, the V gene TRBV7-3; possibly TRBD1 for D (5 bases). This CDR3 is 14 amino acids long. Deletions cut 2 bases from V and 5 bases from J, with 10 bases between. Looked up from germline, CDR1 is SGHTA and CDR2 is FQGTGA. The CDR3: CASSLSRGHNEQFF. The CDR3 nucleotides read TGTGCCAGCAGCTTATCTAGGGGCCACAATGAGCAGTTCTTC.

The chain employs TRBV30 and TRBJ1-5; D unresolved. CDR1 and CDR2 (germline): GTSNPN, SVGIG (reference sequence). V lost 0 bases, J lost 7 bases, and 10 bases lay in between. This CDR3 has 13 residues. CDR3 residues: CAWSVKEGQPQHF. DNA of the CDR3: TGTGCCTGGAGTGTGAAGGAAGGGCAGCCCCAGCATTTT.

The rearrangement joins TRBV15 to TRBJ2-7; 7 nucleotides match TRBD2. The ends lost 0 bases at V and 2 bases at J; junction bases unmatched: 10. This CDR3 comprises 17 residues. Germline CDR1 LNHNV, CDR2 YYDKDF (reference sequence). CDR3 residues: CATSREATSALAYEQYF. DNA of the CDR3: TGTGCCACCAGCAGAGAGGCAACTAGCGCCCTTGCCTACGAGCAGTACTTC.

This clone has more than one count but fewer than ten. This rearrangement joins TRBV27 to TRBJ2-6; TRBD2 is a possible D gene (5 bases). Germline CDR1 is MNHEY and CDR2 is SMNVEV (reference sequence). The CDR3 totals 17 residues. V shed 7 bases and J shed 0 bases, with 16 bases lying between them. The DNA for the CDR3 is TGTGCCAGCAAAGGGTCAAAACGGGACTCTGGGGCCAACGTCCTGACTTTC. It encodes CASKGSKRDSGANVLTF.

The chain is built from TRBV6-6 and TRBJ1-5; 7 bases map to TRBD1. The CDR3 is 14 amino acids. The V gene's germline CDR1 is MNHNY and CDR2 SVGAGI (reference sequence). V was clipped by 7 bases and J by 4 bases; unmatched bases: 7. The chain's CDR3 is CASTKDRTNQPQHF. CDR3 DNA: TGTGCCAGCACCAAGGACAGGACGAATCAGCCCCAGCATTTT.

This chain joins TRBV19 and TRBJ1-1; D ambiguous. Trimming cost V 6 bases and J 4 bases, with 24 bases left between them. CDR1 LNHDA and CDR2 SQIVND come from the germline V gene (reference sequence). The CDR3 extends over 17 amino acids. CDR3 coding DNA: TGTGCCAGTAGCCGTGAGGTGCATCTTCCCCGCCCCACTGAAGCTTTCTTT. Translation gives CASSREVHLPRPTEAFF.

CDR3 protein: CASSYNRVMGYTF. In DNA, the CDR3 is TGCGCCAGCAGTTATAACAGGGTCATGGGCTACACCTTC. This chain joins TRBV5-1 and TRBJ1-2; D possibly corresponds to TRBD1 (6 bases). Between the trimmed V and J ends, which lost 5 bases and 8 bases, there was a span of 16 bases. CDR1 and CDR2 from the germline V gene are SGHRS and YFSETQ. This CDR3 is 13 amino acids long.

J is TRBJ1-1 and V is TRBV30; 9 nucleotides match TRBD1. Germline V gene sequence: CDR1 GTSNPN, CDR2 SVGIG (reference sequence). This CDR3 contains 15 residues. The J segment lost 4 bases and the V segment lost 2 bases, leaving 8 bases of the junction unmatched. The CDR3 region is CAWSTHRGRITEAFF. Written as DNA, the CDR3 is TGTGCCTGGAGTACACACAGGGGGCGCATCACTGAAGCTTTCTTT.

The CDR3 sequence is CASSKGGAQFGYTF. In nucleotides, the CDR3 is TGTGCCAGCAGCAAAGGGGGCGCGCAGTTTGGCTACACCTTC. This chain links TRBV11-1 with TRBJ1-2, with 7 bases that match TRBD1. The CDR3 spans 14 residues. CDR1 is SGHAT and CDR2 is FQDESV in the germline V gene (reference sequence). Trimming removed 5 bases from V and 7 bases from J; junction bases left unmatched: 10.

CDR3 in DNA: TGCGCCAGCAGCTCCCGGACTAGCGGGAGAGTCGAGCAGTACTTC. Protein product: CASSSRTSGRVEQYF. The chain uses TRBV4-1 and TRBJ2-7, with TRBD2 matching over 13 bases. The CDR3 runs 15 residues. With 5 bases clipped from V and 6 bases from J, the junction kept 7 bases outside the gene matches. CDR1 MGHRA and CDR2 YSYEKL come from the germline V gene.

V gene TRBV6-4 combines with J gene TRBJ2-5; 10 nucleotides align to TRBD2. The CDR3 totals 15 residues. With 5 bases clipped from V and 0 bases from J, the junction kept 3 bases outside the gene matches. Germline V lookup: CDR1 MRHNA, CDR2 SNTAGT. As DNA, the CDR3 is TGTGCCAGCAGTAGGACTAGCGGATACCAAGAGACCCAGTACTTC. This sequence encodes CASSRTSGYQETQYF.

The chain carries TRBV19 and TRBJ2-7; 12 bases match TRBD1. The CDR3 is 14 residues long. Germline V lookup: CDR1 LNHDA, CDR2 SQIVND (reference sequence). The V and J ends lost 7 bases and 6 bases, in that order; junction bases with no gene match: 7. CDR3 coding DNA: TGTGCCAGTAATACCGGGACAGGGGGCCGCGAGCAGTACTTC. Its translation: CASNTGTGGREQYF.

This rearrangement joins TRBV5-1 to TRBJ2-2; perhaps TRBD2 as D (6 bases). The CDR3 runs to 14 residues. Trimming took off 8 bases at V and 2 bases at J, with 13 bases between the two ends. CDR1 SGHRS and CDR2 YFSETQ come from the germline V gene. This chain's CDR3 is CASFRGGNTGELFF. Here the CDR3 DNA reads TGCGCCAGTTTTCGGGGAGGCAACACCGGGGAGCTGTTTTTT.

The V gene is TRBV29-1, the J gene TRBJ2-1; 15 nucleotides agree with TRBD2. The germline V gene has CDR1 SQVTM and CDR2 ANQGSEA. The CDR3 totals 16 residues. V lost 5 bases, J lost 4 bases, and 6 bases stayed unmatched. CDR3 in DNA: TGCAGCGTTAGGACTAGCGGGAGGGCGACGTACAATGAGCAGTTCTTC. This codes for CSVRTSGRATYNEQFF.

The gene calls are TRBV5-4 and TRBJ2-3, with a tentative D call TRBD2 (6 bases). Germline V gene sequence: CDR1 SGHNT, CDR2 YYREEE (reference sequence). CDR3 size: 14 residues. V lost 4 bases, J lost 2 bases, and 11 bases lay in between. CDR3 amino acids: CASSRRDFTDTQYF. The CDR3 region has the DNA TGTGCCAGCAGCCGTAGGGACTTCACAGATACGCAGTATTTT.

The chain carries TRBV5-6 and TRBJ1-1; 9 bases are a match to TRBD1. CDR3 size: 14 residues. V was pared by 4 bases and J by 5 bases, with 6 bases of the junction left unmatched. Germline CDR1 reads SGHDT; CDR2 reads YYEEEE. The CDR3 spells CASSIDRGRTEAFF. The CDR3 DNA reads TGTGCCAGCAGCATAGACAGGGGGAGAACTGAAGCTTTCTTT.

The chain combines TRBV6-6 with TRBJ1-6; no definite D call. The CDR3 totals 16 residues. V gave up 0 bases and J gave up 10 bases, with 16 bases separating them. Germline V gene data show CDR1 as MNHNY and CDR2 as SVGAGI (reference sequence). The CDR3 is CASSYSPVESRSPLHF. The CDR3 DNA reads as TGTGCCAGCAGTTACTCGCCGGTCGAATCGAGGTCACCCCTCCACTTT.

The J gene is TRBJ2-7, the V gene TRBV27; the match to TRBD1 covers 10 bases. V lost 4 bases to trimming and J lost 3 bases; unmatched junction nucleotides: 6. The CDR3 totals 15 residues. Germline CDR1 reads MNHEY; CDR2 reads SMNVEV (reference sequence). DNA for the CDR3: TGTGCCAGCAGTTCCCCCGGGACAGGGGACTACGAGCAGTACTTC. It specifies CASSSPGTGDYEQYF.

Of note for this clone: At one end the junction does not follow the germline gene, possibly because of a read error. The chain carries TRBV19 and TRBJ1-3; D gene unclear. The germline V gene has CDR1 LNHDA and CDR2 SQIVND (reference sequence). This CDR3 is 12 amino acids long. The CDR3 loop reads CASSIGLATYIF. For the CDR3, the DNA is TGTGCCAGTAGTATAGGGTTGGCGACCTACATCTTT.

The genes are TRBV5-1 and TRBJ2-2; D might be TRBD2 (5 bases). The CDR3 sequence is 14 residues long. The germline gives CDR1 SGHRS, CDR2 YFSETQ. V was cut by 0 bases and J by 6 bases, with 9 bases left in between. CDR3 sequence: CASSLDRGSGELFF. The CDR3 nucleotides are TGCGCCAGCAGCTTGGATCGGGGTTCCGGGGAGCTGTTTTTT.

The V and J genes are TRBV2 and TRBJ1-5; tentatively, D is TRBD1 (6 bases). V was pared by 2 bases and J by 4 bases, with 6 bases between. This CDR3 region has 13 residues. Germline V gene lookup returns CDR1 SNHLY and CDR2 FYNNEI. The CDR3 sequence: CASSETGNQPQHF. The CDR3 coding sequence is TGTGCCAGCAGTGAAACAGGGAATCAGCCCCAGCATTTT. Together with reference TRBV2 and TRBJ1-5, the CDR3 gives the full variable domain: EPEVTQTPSHQVTQMGQEVILRCVPISNHLYFYWYRQILGQKVEFLVSFYNNEISEKSEIFDDQFSVERPDGSNFTLKIRSTKLEDSAMYFCASSETGNQPQHFGDGTRLSIL.

This clone was seen only a few times. The rearrangement uses TRBV7-2 and TRBJ1-1; D unclear. Germline CDR1 is SGHTA and CDR2 is FQGNSA. This CDR3 contains 14 residues. Trimming took 0 bases from V and 7 from J, leaving 12 bases between them. The CDR3 DNA follows: TGTGCCAGCAGCTTAGCGCACGGACGGCTTGAAGCTTTCTTT. Amino acid sequence: CASSLAHGRLEAFF. The complete variable domain, with remaining parts taken from reference TRBV7-2 and TRBJ1-1, reads GAGVSQSPSNKVTEKGKDVELRCDPISGHTALYWYRQSLGQGLEFLIYFQGNSAPDKSGLPSDRFSAERTGGSVSTLTIQRTQQEDSAVYLCASSLAHGRLEAFFGQGTRLTVV.

V usage is TRBV2 and J usage is TRBJ2-2, with 7 bases that match TRBD1. J gave up 4 bases and V 7 bases, and 3 bases lay outside the gene matches. The germline CDR1 and CDR2 sequences are SNHLY and FYNNEI. The CDR3 sequence is 13 residues long. This CDR3 is CASKGTVTGELFF. CDR3 bases: TGTGCCAGCAAGGGGACAGTCACCGGGGAGCTGTTTTTT.

The chain joins TRBV19 to TRBJ1-5; D perhaps matches TRBD1 (6 bases). The germline V gene encodes CDR1 LNHDA and CDR2 SQIVND (reference sequence). V shed 7 bases and J shed 5 bases, with 15 bases lying between them. The CDR3 extends over 14 amino acids. Written as DNA, the CDR3 is TGTGCCAGTACCAACCCGGACAGAGATCAGCCCCAGCATTTT. As protein: CASTNPDRDQPQHF.

V is TRBV28 and J is TRBJ1-2; no reliable D call. Germline V lookup: CDR1 MDHEN, CDR2 SYDVKM. V was cut by 8 bases and J by 1 base, with 14 bases left in between. There are 14 residues in the CDR3. CDR3 nucleotide sequence: TGTGCCAGCTACGGACTCCCACTTAACTATGGCTACACCTTC. It encodes CASYGLPLNYGYTF.

The CDR3 reads CASSFPDTQETQYF. In DNA form, the CDR3 reads TGTGCCAGCAGCTTCCCCGACACGCAAGAGACCCAGTACTTC. The chain combines TRBV7-6 with TRBJ2-5; D call uncertain. The V and J ends lost 3 bases and 2 bases respectively, with 10 bases between them. This CDR3 contains 14 residues. CDR1 and CDR2 (germline): SGHVS, FNYEAQ. Full variable domain (rest looked up from reference TRBV7-6 and TRBJ2-5): GAGVSQSPRYKVTKRGQDVALRCDPISGHVSLYWYRQALGQGPEFLTYFNYEAQQDKSGLPNDRFSAERPEGSISTLTIQRTEQRDSAMYRCASSFPDTQETQYFGPGTRLLVL.